This paragraph reports one TCR beta chain. The target antigen is unknown. The source of the sample is a study of cytomegalovirus exposure and HLA in healthy donors. Study-level information: Earlier findings included 100 million to 130 million unique TCR beta sequences obtained from 150 million to 200 million T cells. Study findings and constraints: By a later analysis, the bulk of CMV-associated TCR beta chains appeared HLA-restricted. Reports state that TCR beta sequences accurately predicted most subjects' HLA-A and HLA-B alleles. Analyzed later, association rates of TCRs varied across HLA loci, with DRB1 most and HLA-C fewest.

Trimming took off 3 bases at V and 6 bases at J, with 16 bases between the two ends. Per germline, CDR1 SQVTM and CDR2 ANQGSEA. This CDR3 has 14 amino acids. PCR employed 60 Vbeta and 13 Jbeta primers. The protocol was immunoSEQ multiplex PCR, while the TCRdb copy is restricted to in-frame clones and leaves out a portion. The profile shows more than 100,000 clones, 65% to 85% of them singletons. The TCR originated in a man aged 45-65 years in good health and CMV-seronegative. The specimen was PBMCs. This rearrangement joins TRBV29-1 to TRBJ2-3, with D perhaps matching TRBD1 (5 bases). The CDR3 sequence: CSVEGLTGWDTQYF. The CDR3 region has the DNA TGCAGCGTTGAGGGGCTAACCGGGTGGGATACGCAGTATTTT.